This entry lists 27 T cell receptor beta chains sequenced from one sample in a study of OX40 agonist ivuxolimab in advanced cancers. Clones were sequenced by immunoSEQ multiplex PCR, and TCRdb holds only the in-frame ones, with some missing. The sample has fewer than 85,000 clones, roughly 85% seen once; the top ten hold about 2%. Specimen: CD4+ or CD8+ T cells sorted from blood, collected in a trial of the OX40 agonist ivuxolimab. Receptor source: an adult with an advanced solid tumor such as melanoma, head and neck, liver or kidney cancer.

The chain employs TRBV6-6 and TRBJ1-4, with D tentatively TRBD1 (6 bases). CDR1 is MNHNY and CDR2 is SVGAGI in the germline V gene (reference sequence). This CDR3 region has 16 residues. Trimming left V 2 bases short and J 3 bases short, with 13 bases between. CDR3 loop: CASSYPEGGSNEKLFF. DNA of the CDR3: TGTGCCAGCAGTTACCCGGAAGGGGGTTCTAATGAAAAACTGTTTTTT.

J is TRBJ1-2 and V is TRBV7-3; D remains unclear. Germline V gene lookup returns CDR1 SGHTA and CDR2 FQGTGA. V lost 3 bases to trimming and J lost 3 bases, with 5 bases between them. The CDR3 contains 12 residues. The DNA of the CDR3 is TGTGCCAGCAGCTTCCTGTACTATGGCTACACCTTC. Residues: CASSFLYYGYTF. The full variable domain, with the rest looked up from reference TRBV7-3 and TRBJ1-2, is GAGVSQTPSNKVTEKGKYVELRCDPISGHTALYWYRQSLGQGPEFLIYFQGTGAADDSGLPNDRFFAVRPEGSVSTLKIQRTERGDSAVYLCASSFLYYGYTFGSGTRLTVV.

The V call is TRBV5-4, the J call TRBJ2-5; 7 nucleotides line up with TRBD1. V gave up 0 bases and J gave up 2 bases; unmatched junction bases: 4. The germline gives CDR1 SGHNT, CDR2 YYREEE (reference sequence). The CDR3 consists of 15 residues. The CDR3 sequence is CASSLVMGQQETQYF. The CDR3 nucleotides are TGTGCCAGCAGCTTGGTGATGGGACAGCAAGAGACCCAGTACTTC.

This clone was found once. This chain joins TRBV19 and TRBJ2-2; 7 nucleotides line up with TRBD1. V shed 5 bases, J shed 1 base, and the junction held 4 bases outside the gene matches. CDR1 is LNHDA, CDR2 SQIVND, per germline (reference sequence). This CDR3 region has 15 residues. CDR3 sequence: CASSVRTGNTGELFF. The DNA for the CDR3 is TGTGCCAGTAGTGTCCGGACAGGGAACACCGGGGAGCTGTTTTTT.

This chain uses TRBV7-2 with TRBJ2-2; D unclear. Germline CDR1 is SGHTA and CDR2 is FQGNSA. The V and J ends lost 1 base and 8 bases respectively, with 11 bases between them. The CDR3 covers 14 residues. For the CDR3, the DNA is TGTGCCAGCAGCTTAGGAGCAGCCCCGGGGGAGCTGTTTTTT. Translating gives CASSLGAAPGELFF. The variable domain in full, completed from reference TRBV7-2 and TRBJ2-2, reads GAGVSQSPSNKVTEKGKDVELRCDPISGHTALYWYRQSLGQGLEFLIYFQGNSAPDKSGLPSDRFSAERTGGSVSTLTIQRTQQEDSAVYLCASSLGAAPGELFFGEGSRLTVL.

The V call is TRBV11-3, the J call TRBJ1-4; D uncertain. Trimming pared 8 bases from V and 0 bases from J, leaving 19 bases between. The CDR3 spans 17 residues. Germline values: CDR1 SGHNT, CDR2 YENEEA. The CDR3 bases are TGTGCCAGCGGGAGCGCTCCCCATTCGGCAACTAATGAAAAACTGTTTTTT. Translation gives CASGSAPHSATNEKLFF.

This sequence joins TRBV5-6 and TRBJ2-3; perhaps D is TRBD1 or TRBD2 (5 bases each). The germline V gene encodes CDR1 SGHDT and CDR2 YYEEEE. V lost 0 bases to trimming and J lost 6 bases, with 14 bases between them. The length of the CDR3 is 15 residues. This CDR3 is CASSLGQGEMDTQYF. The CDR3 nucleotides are TGTGCCAGCAGCTTGGGGCAGGGAGAAATGGATACGCAGTATTTT. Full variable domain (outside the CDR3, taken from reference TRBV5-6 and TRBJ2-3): DAGVTQSPTHLIKTRGQQVTLRCSPKSGHDTVSWYQQALGQGPQFIFQYYEEEERQRGNFPDRFSGHQFPNYSSELNVNALLLGDSALYLCASSLGQGEMDTQYFGPGTRLTVL.

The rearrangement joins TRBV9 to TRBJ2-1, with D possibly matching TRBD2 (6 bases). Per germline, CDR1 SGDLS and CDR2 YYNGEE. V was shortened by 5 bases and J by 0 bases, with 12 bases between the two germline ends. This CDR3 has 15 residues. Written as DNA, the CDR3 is TGTGCCAGCAGACGGGACTTCAGCTCCTACAATGAGCAGTTCTTC. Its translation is CASRRDFSSYNEQFF.

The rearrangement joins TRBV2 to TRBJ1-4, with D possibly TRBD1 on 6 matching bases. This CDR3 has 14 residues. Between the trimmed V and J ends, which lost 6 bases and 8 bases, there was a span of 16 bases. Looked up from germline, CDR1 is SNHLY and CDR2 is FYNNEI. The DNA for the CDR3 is TGTGCCAGCAGCGGGGGCCCCGCAGGGGAAAAACTGTTTTTT. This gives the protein CASSGGPAGEKLFF. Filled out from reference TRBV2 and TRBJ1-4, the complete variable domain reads EPEVTQTPSHQVTQMGQEVILRCVPISNHLYFYWYRQILGQKVEFLVSFYNNEISEKSEIFDDQFSVERPDGSNFTLKIRSTKLEDSAMYFCASSGGPAGEKLFFGSGTQLSVL.

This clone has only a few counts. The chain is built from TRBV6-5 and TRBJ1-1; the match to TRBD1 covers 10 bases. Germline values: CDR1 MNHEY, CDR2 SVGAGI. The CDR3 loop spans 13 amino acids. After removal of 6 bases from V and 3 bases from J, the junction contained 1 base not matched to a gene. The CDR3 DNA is TGTGCCAGCAGCGGACAGGGGGACACTGAAGCTTTCTTT. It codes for CASSGQGDTEAFF.

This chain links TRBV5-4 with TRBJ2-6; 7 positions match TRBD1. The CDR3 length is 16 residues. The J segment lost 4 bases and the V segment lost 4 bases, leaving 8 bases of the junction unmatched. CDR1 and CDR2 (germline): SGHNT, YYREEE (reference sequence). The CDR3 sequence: CASSLQGDPGANVLTF. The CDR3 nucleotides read TGTGCCAGCAGCCTGCAGGGGGACCCCGGGGCCAACGTCCTGACTTTC.

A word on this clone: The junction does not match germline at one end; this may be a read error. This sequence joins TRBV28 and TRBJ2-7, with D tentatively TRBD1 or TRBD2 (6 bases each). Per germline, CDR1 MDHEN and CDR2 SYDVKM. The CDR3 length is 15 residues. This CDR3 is CASSSGRFRVSRGHF. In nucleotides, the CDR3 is TGTGCCAGCAGTTCGGGCCGATTCCGGGTCTCCCGGGGGCACTTC.

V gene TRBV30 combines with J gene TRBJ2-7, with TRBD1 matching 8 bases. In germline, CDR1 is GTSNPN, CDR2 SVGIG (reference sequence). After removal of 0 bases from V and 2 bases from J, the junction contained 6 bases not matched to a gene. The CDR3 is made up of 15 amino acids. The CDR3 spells CAWSVATGGTYEQYF. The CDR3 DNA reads TGTGCCTGGAGTGTAGCTACAGGGGGGACCTACGAGCAGTACTTC.

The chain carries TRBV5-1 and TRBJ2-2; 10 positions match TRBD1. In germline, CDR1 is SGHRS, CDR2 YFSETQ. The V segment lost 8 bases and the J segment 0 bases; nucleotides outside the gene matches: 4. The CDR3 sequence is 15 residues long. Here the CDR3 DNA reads TGCGCCAGTACGGGACAGGGGTCGAACACCGGGGAGCTGTTTTTT. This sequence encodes CASTGQGSNTGELFF.

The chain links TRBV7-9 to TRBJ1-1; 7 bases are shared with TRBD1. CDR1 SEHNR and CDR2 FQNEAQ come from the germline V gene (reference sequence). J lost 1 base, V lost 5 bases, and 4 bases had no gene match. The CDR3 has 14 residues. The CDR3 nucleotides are TGTGCCAGCAGCAAGGGGACAGAGAACACTGAAGCTTTCTTT. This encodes CASSKGTENTEAFF.

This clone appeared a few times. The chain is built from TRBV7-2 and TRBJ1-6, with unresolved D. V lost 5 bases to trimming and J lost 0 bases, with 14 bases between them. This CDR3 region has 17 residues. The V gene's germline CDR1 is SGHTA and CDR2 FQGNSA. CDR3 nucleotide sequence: TGTGCCAGCAGCCTCGCCGGCCCGAGCTCCTATAATTCACCCCTCCACTTT. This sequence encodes CASSLAGPSSYNSPLHF.

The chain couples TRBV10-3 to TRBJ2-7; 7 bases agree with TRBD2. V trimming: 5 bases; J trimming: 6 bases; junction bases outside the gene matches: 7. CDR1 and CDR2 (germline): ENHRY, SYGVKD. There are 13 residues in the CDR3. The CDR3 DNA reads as TGTGCCATCAGTCCAGCCAGGGAGGGCGAGCAGTACTTC. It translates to CAISPAREGEQYF.

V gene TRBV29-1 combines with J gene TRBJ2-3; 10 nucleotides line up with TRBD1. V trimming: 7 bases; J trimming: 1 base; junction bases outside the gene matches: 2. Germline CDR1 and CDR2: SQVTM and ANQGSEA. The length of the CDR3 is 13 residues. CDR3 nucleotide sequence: TGCAGCGGAGGGACAGGGGGCACAGATACGCAGTATTTT. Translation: CSGGTGGTDTQYF.

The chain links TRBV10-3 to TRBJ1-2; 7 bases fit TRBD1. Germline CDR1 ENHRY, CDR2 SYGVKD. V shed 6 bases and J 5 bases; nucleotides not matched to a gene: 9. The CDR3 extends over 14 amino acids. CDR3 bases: TGTGCCATCAGACCAGACAGGGATTTATATGGCTACACCTTC. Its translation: CAIRPDRDLYGYTF.

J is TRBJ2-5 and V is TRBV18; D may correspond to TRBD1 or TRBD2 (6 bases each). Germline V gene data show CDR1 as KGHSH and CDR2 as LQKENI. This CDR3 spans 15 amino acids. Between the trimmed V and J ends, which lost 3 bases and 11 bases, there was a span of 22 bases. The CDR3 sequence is CASSPSNPGAAEQYF. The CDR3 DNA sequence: TGTGCCAGCTCACCGTCCAACCCGGGGGCTGCGGAGCAGTACTTC.

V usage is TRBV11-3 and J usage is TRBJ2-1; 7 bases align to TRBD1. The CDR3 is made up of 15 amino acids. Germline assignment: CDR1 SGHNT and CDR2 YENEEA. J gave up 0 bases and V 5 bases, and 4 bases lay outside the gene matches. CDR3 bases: TGTGCCAGCAGCAACCGGGACAGCTCCTACAATGAGCAGTTCTTC. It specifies CASSNRDSSYNEQFF.

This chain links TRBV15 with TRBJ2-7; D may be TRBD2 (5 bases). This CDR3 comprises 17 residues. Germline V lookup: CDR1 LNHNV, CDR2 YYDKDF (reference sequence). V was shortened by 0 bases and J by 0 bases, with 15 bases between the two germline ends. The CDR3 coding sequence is TGTGCCACCAGCAGAGATGGGCTGAGGAGGAGCTCCTACGAGCAGTACTTC. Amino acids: CATSRDGLRRSSYEQYF.

CDR3 sequence reads: CATSREQGGPYEQYF. The CDR3 nucleotides read TGTGCCACCAGCAGAGAACAGGGGGGCCCCTACGAGCAGTACTTC. The chain links TRBV15 to TRBJ2-7; TRBD1 agrees at 8 bases. The CDR3 totals 15 residues. Germline lookup yields CDR1 LNHNV and CDR2 YYDKDF (reference sequence). The trim removed 0 bases at V and 2 bases at J, leaving 3 bases unmatched.

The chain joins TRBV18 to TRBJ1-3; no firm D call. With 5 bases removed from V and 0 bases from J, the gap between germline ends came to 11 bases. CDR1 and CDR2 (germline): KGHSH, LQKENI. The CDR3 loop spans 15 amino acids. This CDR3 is CASSSTSSSGNTIYF. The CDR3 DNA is TGTGCCAGCTCATCTACTTCCAGCTCTGGAAACACCATATATTTT.

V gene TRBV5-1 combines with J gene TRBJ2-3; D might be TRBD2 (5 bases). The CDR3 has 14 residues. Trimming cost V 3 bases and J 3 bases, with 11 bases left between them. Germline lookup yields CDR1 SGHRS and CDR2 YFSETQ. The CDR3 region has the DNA TGCGCCAGCAGCTGGAGGACGGGGACAGATACGCAGTATTTT. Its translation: CASSWRTGTDTQYF.

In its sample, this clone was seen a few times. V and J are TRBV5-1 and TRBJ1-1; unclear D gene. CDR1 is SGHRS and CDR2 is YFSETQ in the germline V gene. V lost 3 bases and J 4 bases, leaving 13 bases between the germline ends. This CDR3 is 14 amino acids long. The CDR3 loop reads CASSSSAWLTEAFF. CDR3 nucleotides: TGCGCCAGCAGCTCCTCGGCATGGCTCACTGAAGCTTTCTTT. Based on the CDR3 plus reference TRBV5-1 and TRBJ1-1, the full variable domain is KAGVTQTPRYLIKTRGQQVTLSCSPISGHRSVSWYQQTPGQGLQFLFEYFSETQRNKGNFPGRFSGRQFSNSRSEMNVSTLELGDSALYLCASSSSAWLTEAFFGQGTRLTVV.

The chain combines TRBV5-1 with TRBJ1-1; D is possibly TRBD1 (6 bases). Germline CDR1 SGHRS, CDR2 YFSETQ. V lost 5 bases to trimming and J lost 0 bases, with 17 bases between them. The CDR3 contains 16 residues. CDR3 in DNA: TGCGCCAGCAGTTCTGGGGGCGGACAGATGAACACTGAAGCTTTCTTT. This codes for CASSSGGGQMNTEAFF.